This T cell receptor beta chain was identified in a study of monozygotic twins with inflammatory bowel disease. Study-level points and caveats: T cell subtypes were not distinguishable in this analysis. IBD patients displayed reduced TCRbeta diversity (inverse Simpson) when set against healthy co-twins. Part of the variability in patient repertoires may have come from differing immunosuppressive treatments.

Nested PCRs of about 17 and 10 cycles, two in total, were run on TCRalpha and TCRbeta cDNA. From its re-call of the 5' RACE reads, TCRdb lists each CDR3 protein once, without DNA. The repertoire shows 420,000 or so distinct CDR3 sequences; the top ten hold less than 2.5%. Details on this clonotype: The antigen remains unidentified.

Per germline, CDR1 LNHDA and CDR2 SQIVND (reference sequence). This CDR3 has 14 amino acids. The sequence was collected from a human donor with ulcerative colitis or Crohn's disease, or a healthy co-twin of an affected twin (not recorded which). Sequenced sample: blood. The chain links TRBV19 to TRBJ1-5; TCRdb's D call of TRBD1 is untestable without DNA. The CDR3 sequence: CASNPTGINQPQHF.